Sequencing of this T cell receptor (beta chain) was carried out in a study of CXCR3-negative and CXCR3-positive naive CD8 T cells. The germline CDR1 and CDR2 sequences are MDHEN and SYDVKM. This CDR3 spans 17 amino acids. Preparation of TRB cDNA libraries relied on 5' RACE carrying UMI labels. From its re-call of the 5' RACE reads, TCRdb lists each CDR3 protein once, without DNA. Its table records roughly 56,000 distinct CDR3 sequences. This chain joins TRBV28 and TRBJ1-4. The receptor's source is a human donor in good health. Some clones in this sample may be carry-over from other donors' samples. Sequenced: naive CXCR3- CD8+ T cells from blood. The subset is: CD45RO-CCR7+CD27+CD95- naive CD8+ T cells lacking CXCR3 (TNR3-). The CDR3 sequence is CASSFSRPAGGNEKLFF.